What follows are 30 T cell receptor beta chains derived from one specimen sequenced in a study of tumor and adjacent non-tumor tissue in lung cancer. TCRbeta libraries were built with three rounds of nested PCR, modified from ARM-PCR. TCRdb redid the calling of the multiplex PCR reads with MiXCR, one entry per CDR3 protein. The repertoire consists of around 82,000 distinct CDR3 sequences, with roughly 80% occurring once and the leading ten covering less than 60%. The template was RNA from unsorted bulk tissue. Distant lung tissue was collected more than 3 cm away from the tumor edge. Material for sequencing was distant non-tumor lung tissue. The receptors were gathered from a man aged 60 to 75 with non-small cell lung cancer.

Points on this clonotype: A read error may produce the germline difference seen at one junction end. The chain combines TRBV11-2 with TRBJ2-6, with 7 bases identical to TRBD1. Germline V gives CDR1 SGHAT, CDR2 FQNNGV. The CDR3 has 19 residues. The CDR3 DNA follows: TGTGCCAGCAGCTTAATTCCAAAGGACAGGCCCTCTGGGACCAACGTCGTGACTTTC. Translation: CASSLIPKDRPSGTNVVTF.

The V and J genes are TRBV11-2 and TRBJ1-4; D possibly corresponds to TRBD1 (5 bases). Trimming took 0 bases from V and 2 from J, leaving 22 bases between them. This CDR3 contains 20 residues. The germline V gene encodes CDR1 SGHAT and CDR2 FQNNGV. This CDR3 reads CASSLDIAGPDRITNEKLFF. The CDR3 nucleotides are TGTGCCAGCAGCTTAGATATTGCAGGGCCGGATAGGATCACTAATGAAAAACTGTTTTTT.

In the case of this clonotype: Just one base apart from a much larger clone, this may be a read error. J is TRBJ2-3 and V is TRBV6-4; no clear D gene. Germline-derived CDR1 and CDR2 are MRHNA and SNTAGT. V lost 2 bases to trimming and J lost 4 bases, with 7 bases between them. The CDR3 sequence is 13 residues long. The CDR3 sequence: CASSDRAADTQYF. In nucleotides, the CDR3 is TGTGCCAGCAGTGACAGGGCCGCAGATACGCAGTATTTT.

Note on this clonotype: Just one base apart from a much larger clone, this may be a read error. The genes are TRBV6-2 or TRBV6-3 and TRBJ1-1; D is possibly TRBD1 (5 bases). Germline CDR1 and CDR2: MNHEY and SVGEGT. Trimming took 5 bases from V and 3 from J, leaving 16 bases between them. The CDR3 has 15 residues. CDR3 sequence: CASSKTYRHHTEAFF. The CDR3 nucleotides read TGTGCCAGCAGTAAAACCTACAGGCATCACACTGAAGCTTTCTTT.

With regard to this clonotype: A much larger clonotype is one base distant, so this may be a read error. The chain uses TRBV12-3 or TRBV12-4 and TRBJ2-7, with 8 bases matching TRBD1. This CDR3 is built from 15 residues. The CDR3 bases are TGTGTCAGCAGCGCGCCCGGACAGGGAAACTACGAGCAGTACTTC. Translation gives CVSSAPGQGNYEQYF.

Details on this clonotype: A much larger clone lies one base from this, so it may be a read error. The chain carries TRBV12-3 or TRBV12-4 and TRBJ2-1, with 10 bases fitting TRBD2. Losses at the gene ends were 6 bases for V and 6 bases for J; bases not matched to a gene: 5. The CDR3 totals 14 residues. The CDR3 region is CASSGLAVVNEQFF. Written as DNA, the CDR3 is TGTGCCAGCAGCGGACTAGCGGTAGTCAATGAGCAGTTCTTC.

Comments on this clonotype: Germline is not matched at one junction end, which may reflect a read error. The genes are TRBV6-5 and TRBJ2-1, with 8 bases lining up with TRBD2. In germline, CDR1 is MNHEY, CDR2 SVGAGI. CDR3 length: 16 residues. CDR3 residues: CASSYFTGGSYNGQFF. CDR3 bases: TGTGCCAGCAGTTACTTTACGGGGGGGAGCTACAATGGGCAGTTCTTC.

This clonotype is medium-sized within its sample. The chain is built from TRBV6-5 and TRBJ2-7, with a possible D match to TRBD2 (6 bases). This CDR3 spans 15 amino acids. V gave up 2 bases and J gave up 3 bases, with 14 bases separating them. The V gene's germline CDR1 is MNHEY and CDR2 SVGAGI. The CDR3 is CASSYHWGGDYEQYF. The CDR3 DNA reads TGTGCCAGCAGTTACCACTGGGGCGGGGACTACGAGCAGTACTTC.

This rearrangement joins TRBV11-2 to TRBJ1-6; a possible D gene is TRBD1 (6 bases). Germline V gene sequence: CDR1 SGHAT, CDR2 FQNNGV. Trimming left V 3 bases short and J 18 bases short, with 24 bases between. The CDR3 sequence is 15 residues long. CDR3 in amino acids: CASSLDRRYNSPRHF. In nucleotides, the CDR3 is TGTGCCAGCAGCTTGGACAGAAGATATAATTCACCACGCCACTTT.

Remarks on this clonotype: At one of its ends the junction is not consistent with the germline gene, which may arise from a read error. V usage is TRBV28 and J usage is TRBJ1-1; perhaps TRBD1 as D (5 bases). The length of the CDR3 is 15 residues. Germline values: CDR1 MDHEN, CDR2 SYDVKM. The CDR3 DNA follows: TGTGCCAGCAGTTTAGGGGGACTGGTGAACATTGAAGCTTTCTTT. This codes for CASSLGGLVNIEAFF.

A word on this clonotype: Possible read error: a much larger clone is one base away. The genes are TRBV10-2 and TRBJ1-1; D gene ambiguous. Germline CDR1 is WSHSY and CDR2 is SAAADI. The CDR3 is 13 amino acids. The CDR3 reads CASSTNRDTETFF. CDR3 nucleotides: TGCGCCAGCAGTACGAACAGAGACACTGAAACTTTCTTT.

V is TRBV5-8 and J is TRBJ1-5; D is undetermined. V was shortened by 0 bases and J by 3 bases, with 7 bases between the two germline ends. Per the germline V gene, CDR1 is SGHTS and CDR2 is YDEGEE. This CDR3 is built from 14 residues. The CDR3 protein is CASSLVGYNQPQHF. The DNA for the CDR3 is TGTGCCAGCAGCTTGGTTGGGTACAATCAGCCCCAGCATTTT.

A remark on this clonotype: Germline is not matched at one junction end, which may reflect a read error. The rearrangement uses TRBV4-3 and TRBJ2-1; D is tentatively TRBD1 or TRBD2 (5 bases each). Germline V gene data show CDR1 as LGHNA and CDR2 as YSLEER. CDR3 length equals 14 residues. The CDR3 is CSSSQDQGRDEQFF. The CDR3 DNA reads TGCTCCAGCAGCCAAGATCAGGGACGAGATGAGCAGTTCTTC.

The chain links TRBV6-1 to TRBJ1-1; 8 positions agree with TRBD1. Germline V gene sequence: CDR1 MNHNS, CDR2 SASEGT. The CDR3 spans 14 residues. CDR3 coding DNA: TGTACCATGAGTGAAGACAGGGGCGACACTGAAGCTTTCTTT. Residues: CTMSEDRGDTEAFF.

Turning to this clonotype: The junction differs from germline at one of its ends, possibly a read error. This CDR3 reads CANSLVGRSAEAFF. The CDR3 nucleotides are TGTGCCAACAGCTTAGTCGGGAGGAGCGCTGAAGCCTTCTTT. The rearrangement uses TRBV11-2 and TRBJ1-1, with D unclear. Germline CDR1 is SGHAT and CDR2 is FQNNGV. The CDR3 sequence is 14 residues long.

As concerns this clonotype: A single base separates this from a much larger clone, so it may be a read error. J is TRBJ1-2 and V is TRBV30, with D perhaps TRBD1 (6 bases). Germline loops: CDR1 GTSNPN, CDR2 SVGIG (reference sequence). The CDR3 runs to 13 residues. The CDR3 sequence: CAWSEKGTYGYIF. CDR3 nucleotides: TGTGCCTGGAGTGAAAAGGGGACATATGGCTACATCTTC.

This clonotype was seen ten or more times. The V call is TRBV4-2, the J call TRBJ1-1, with 8 bases identical to TRBD1. The CDR3 consists of 15 residues. Trimming at V came to 3 bases and at J to 0 bases, leaving 3 bases not matched to a gene. CDR1 is LGHNA, CDR2 YNFKEQ, per germline. CDR3 sequence (DNA): TGTGCCAGCAGCCAGCTACAGGGGGTGAACACTGAAGCTTTCTTT. The encoded protein is CASSQLQGVNTEAFF.

Concerning this clonotype: Just one base apart from a much larger clone, this may be a read error. The chain uses TRBV14 and TRBJ1-1; no reliable D call. This CDR3 spans 13 amino acids. The germline V gene has CDR1 SGHDN and CDR2 FVKESK. CDR3: CASSQAGNAEAFF. The DNA of the CDR3 is TGTGCCAGCAGCCAAGCCGGGAACGCTGAAGCTTTCTTT.

Regarding this clonotype: This may come from a read error, since a much larger clone is one base off. This sequence joins TRBV7-8 and TRBJ1-5; no definite D call. The germline CDR1 and CDR2 sequences are SGHVS and FQNEAQ. The CDR3 is 14 amino acids. Trimming left V 2 bases short and J 6 bases short, with 11 bases between. CDR3 residues: CASSLKESSQPQHF. Written as DNA, the CDR3 is TGTGCCAGCAGCTTAAAGGAGAGTTCTCAGCCCCAGCATTTT.

With regard to this clonotype: A much more abundant neighbour one base away suggests this may be a read error. The V call is TRBV5-6, the J call TRBJ2-2; D remains ambiguous. The CDR3 spans 14 residues. The germline V gene encodes CDR1 SGHDT and CDR2 YYEEEE. The ends were cut back, 5 bases at V and 3 bases at J, with 11 bases in the middle. The DNA for the CDR3 is TGTGCCAGCAGGGACCGGGTCTACACCGGGGAGCTGTTTTTT. Translated, it gives CASRDRVYTGELFF. Full variable domain (outside the CDR3, taken from reference TRBV5-6 and TRBJ2-2): DAGVTQSPTHLIKTRGQQVTLRCSPKSGHDTVSWYQQALGQGPQFIFQYYEEEERQRGNFPDRFSGHQFPNYSSELNVNALLLGDSALYLCASRDRVYTGELFFGEGSRLTVL.

V usage is TRBV12-3 or TRBV12-4 and J usage is TRBJ2-3; D possibly corresponds to TRBD2 (5 bases). Trimming stripped 7 bases from V and 15 bases from J, with 23 bases between. The CDR3 is made up of 13 amino acids. The CDR3 protein is CASTPASTDTHYF. The DNA of the CDR3 is TGTGCCAGCACCCCCGCTAGCACAGATACACACTATTTT.

In the case of this clonotype: A read error may explain this, as a much larger clone is one base away. The chain employs TRBV6-1 and TRBJ1-5; D not certain. The CDR3 is 14 amino acids. CDR1 and CDR2 (germline): MNHNS, SASEGT. CDR3: CASSVSPSGQPLHF. The CDR3 DNA reads TGTGCCAGCAGTGTGTCCCCCAGTGGTCAGCCCCTGCATTTT.

As for this clonotype: At one end, the junction sequence differs from germline, possibly due to a read error. The chain joins TRBV12-3 or TRBV12-4 to TRBJ1-1; D unclear. This CDR3 has 14 amino acids. CDR3 nucleotides: TGTGCCAGCAGTCACCGGAGGGTGAACACTGAAGTTTTCTTT. Translated, it gives CASSHRRVNTEVFF.

Notes on this clonotype: At one end the junction does not follow the germline gene, possibly because of a read error. The V gene is TRBV20-1, the J gene TRBJ2-2, with D perhaps TRBD2 (5 bases). The CDR3 totals 14 residues. Germline values: CDR1 DFQATT, CDR2 SNEGSKA (reference sequence). The CDR3 coding sequence is TGCAGTGCTTCCCAGGAAAAGAATACCGGGGAGCTAATTTTT. It encodes CSASQEKNTGELIF.

The rearrangement uses TRBV20-1 and TRBJ2-1; TRBD2 agrees at 7 bases. CDR1 is DFQATT and CDR2 is SNEGSKA in the germline V gene (reference sequence). This CDR3 has 19 amino acids. The ends lost 6 bases at V and 0 bases at J; junction bases unmatched: 20. CDR3 residues: CSAIHPRLVGGSSYNEQFF. The CDR3 DNA reads as TGCAGTGCCATCCATCCCAGACTAGTGGGGGGGAGCTCCTACAATGAGCAGTTCTTC.

A note on this clonotype: The junction shows a germline mismatch at one end, possibly a read error. The rearrangement joins TRBV11-2 to TRBJ1-1, with D perhaps matching TRBD1 (5 bases). The CDR3 runs 14 residues. CDR1 is SGHAT and CDR2 is FQNNGV in the germline V gene. CDR3 residues: CASNLGGARTEALF. The CDR3 region has the DNA TGTGCCAGCAACTTAGGAGGGGCTCGAACTGAAGCCCTCTTT. Filled out from reference TRBV11-2 and TRBJ1-1, the complete variable domain reads EAGVAQSPRYKIIEKRQSVAFWCNPISGHATLYWYQQILGQGPKLLIQFQNNGVVDDSQLPKDRFSAERLKGVDSTLKIQPAKLEDSAVYLCASNLGGARTEALFGQGTRLTVV.

As for this clonotype: The germline gene is not matched at one end of the junction; a read error may be the cause. The chain employs TRBV20-1 and TRBJ2-1; D is possibly TRBD2 (5 bases). The length of the CDR3 is 15 residues. The germline V gene encodes CDR1 DFQATT and CDR2 SNEGSKA (reference sequence). Written as DNA, the CDR3 is TGCAGCGCTAGAGAACTAGAGGGAGACTACAATGAGCAATTCTTC. This encodes CSARELEGDYNEQFF.

With respect to this clonotype: Germline and junction disagree at one end, which may indicate a read error. The rearrangement links TRBV11-2 to TRBJ2-1, with D perhaps TRBD1 (6 bases). CDR3 size: 12 residues. Germline CDR1 and CDR2: SGHAT and FQNNGV. The CDR3 here is CANSLGDNEQYF. Written as DNA, the CDR3 is TGTGCCAACAGCTTAGGGGACAATGAGCAATACTTC.

Comments on this clonotype: A junction end diverges from the germline sequence, so it may reflect a read error. This chain uses TRBV5-6 with TRBJ1-1; D is unresolved. Germline V lookup: CDR1 SGHDT, CDR2 YYEEEE. The CDR3 has 13 amino acids. The CDR3 nucleotides are TGTGACAGCAGCTTGCTTAAGGGCACTGAAGCTTTCTTT. Residues: CDSSLLKGTEAFF.

Remarks on this clonotype: A junction boundary mismatches the germline segment, possibly from a read error. The V and J genes are TRBV11-2 and TRBJ2-7, with D unclear. This CDR3 contains 14 residues. Germline values: CDR1 SGHAT, CDR2 FQNNGV. This CDR3 reads CTSNLYGSPYEQYF. CDR3 DNA sequence: TGTACCAGCAACTTATACGGAAGTCCCTACGAGCAGTACTTC. The full variable domain, rest sourced from reference TRBV11-2 and TRBJ2-7, is EAGVAQSPRYKIIEKRQSVAFWCNPISGHATLYWYQQILGQGPKLLIQFQNNGVVDDSQLPKDRFSAERLKGVDSTLKIQPAKLEDSAVYLCTSNLYGSPYEQYFGPGTRLTVT.